This TCR beta chain appears in the sequencing data of a study of cytomegalovirus exposure and HLA in healthy donors. Whole-study context: Out of about 360 genotyped donors, roughly 80% belonged to the Caucasian-associated ancestry cluster. Study conclusions and caveats: Exclusion applied to some V segments, including TRBV6-2 and TRBV6-3, as they were indistinguishable. A prior analysis recorded that most TCR beta V segments were productive about 87% or about 30% of the time. Near-uniform donor sequencing depth was presumed by presence/absence analyses.

Germline CDR1 SNHLY, CDR2 FYNNEI. The CDR3 is 13 amino acids. Trimming pared 6 bases from V and 5 bases from J, leaving 10 bases between. Regarding this clone: What it recognizes is unknown.

Primers: 60 Vbeta forward and 13 Jbeta reverse. Here immunoSEQ multiplex PCR was the method, and the copy in TCRdb shows in-frame clones only, minus some. The sample is made up of over 120,000 clones, and the top ten hold approximately 1% of it. The receptor was isolated from a male donor in good health and CMV-seronegative. This chain uses TRBV2 with TRBJ2-2; weak D call: TRBD1 (6 bases). The sequenced sample was PBMCs. The CDR3: CASSLQGTGELFF. Written as DNA, the CDR3 is TGTGCCAGCAGCTTACAGGGAACCGGGGAGCTGTTTTTT. Complete variable domain (other parts from reference TRBV2 and TRBJ2-2): EPEVTQTPSHQVTQMGQEVILRCVPISNHLYFYWYRQILGQKVEFLVSFYNNEISEKSEIFDDQFSVERPDGSNFTLKIRSTKLEDSAMYFCASSLQGTGELFFGEGSRLTVL.